This TCR beta chain is from a study of cytomegalovirus exposure and HLA in healthy donors. Study outcomes and limitations: Both high specificity and high sensitivity reportedly marked the classifier's diagnosis of cytomegalovirus status. Some TCR beta chains (164 of them) were listed as cytomegalovirus-associated. CMV antigen specificity of three CMV-associated chains was confirmed in vitro.

For this clone: Its antigen is unknown.

Trimming took 6 bases from V and 4 from J; bases not matched to a gene: 7. Germline V gene data show CDR1 as MNHEY and CDR2 as SMNVEV (reference sequence). This CDR3 spans 14 amino acids. Using immunoSEQ multiplex PCR, the repertoire was profiled, and TCRdb retains in-frame clones only, with some absent. The table records nearly 200,000 clones, 80% to 90% of them present only once. This receptor was obtained from a woman in her 30s in good health and CMV-seropositive. The V gene is TRBV27, the J gene TRBJ1-2; the match to TRBD1 covers 8 bases. Material: PBMCs. CDR3 sequence (DNA): TGTGCCAGCAGGACCGGGACAGGACCCTATGGCTACACCTTC. The encoded protein is CASRTGTGPYGYTF.